Each of the 11 T cell receptor beta chains below was sequenced from the same sample in a study of blood T cells in healthy people across ages. Together with a sample-barcoded 5' primer, a J-beta primer mix was included in a second PCR lasting roughly 6 to 12 cycles. TCRdb re-called the 5' RACE reads with MiXCR, one entry per CDR3 protein. The data contain roughly 1.6 million distinct CDR3 sequences, 30% to 40% of them singletons. Sequencing was performed on blood. The receptors come from a woman aged 25 to 45 in good health.

V and J are TRBV9 and TRBJ2-7; TRBD2 aligns across 8 bases. Germline CDR1 and CDR2: SGDLS and YYNGEE. Trimming removed 4 bases from V and 0 bases from J; junction bases left unmatched: 6. The CDR3 loop spans 15 amino acids. CDR3 residues: CASSPSGSSSYEQYF. The CDR3 DNA reads as TGTGCCAGCAGCCCCAGCGGGAGTTCCTCCTACGAGCAGTACTTC.

CDR3 residues: CASSTDREGSWTDTQYF. The CDR3 DNA follows: TGTGCCAGCAGCACCGACAGGGAAGGGTCGTGGACAGATACGCAGTATTTT. The chain joins TRBV21-1 to TRBJ2-3; no DNA check was done on the table's D call, TRBD1. TRBV21-1 is described as a pseudogene. This CDR3 comprises 17 residues.

The chain links TRBV28 to TRBJ2-1; 10 positions agree with TRBD1. The CDR3 is 15 residues long. Germline trimming cut 4 bases from V and 6 bases from J; bases unmatched to any gene: 6. CDR1 and CDR2 (germline): MDHEN, SYDVKM. In DNA, the CDR3 is TGTGCCAGCAGTTCCGGGACAGGGGTGCCCAATGAGCAGTTCTTC. It translates to CASSSGTGVPNEQFF.

The chain recombines TRBV7-9 with TRBJ2-1; 7 nucleotides line up with TRBD2. The V segment lost 3 bases and the J segment 13 bases; nucleotides outside the gene matches: 12. CDR3 length: 14 residues. Looked up from germline, CDR1 is SEHNR and CDR2 is FQNEAQ (reference sequence). The CDR3 nucleotides read TGTGCCAGCAGCTTCGGTGGACTAGGGAAGGGACAGTTCTTC. It encodes CASSFGGLGKGQFF.

V usage is TRBV12-3 or TRBV12-4 and J usage is TRBJ2-1; 11 nucleotides line up with TRBD2. V dropped 7 bases and J dropped 6; count of bases not matched to a gene: 8. This CDR3 has 15 residues. The CDR3 coding sequence is TGTGCCAGCACCCCGTGGACTAGCGGGTCCAATGAGCAGTTCTTC. Protein sequence: CASTPWTSGSNEQFF.

The rearrangement joins TRBV27 to TRBJ2-7; D ambiguous. Deletions cut 3 bases from V and 7 bases from J, with 16 bases between. Germline-derived CDR1 and CDR2 are MNHEY and SMNVEV (reference sequence). This CDR3 is built from 14 residues. This CDR3 reads CASSFIGERREQYF. The CDR3 DNA reads TGTGCCAGCAGTTTTATCGGTGAGCGTCGGGAGCAGTACTTC.

The chain combines TRBV9 with TRBJ2-7; no definite D call. The CDR3 is 13 amino acids. The V end was cut by 0 bases, the J end by 6 bases, with 10 bases between. Germline-derived CDR1 and CDR2 are SGDLS and YYNGEE. The CDR3 DNA reads as TGTGCCAGCAGCGTAGAGGGCGAGAGCGAGCAGTACTTC. It specifies CASSVEGESEQYF.

The rearrangement links TRBV6-2 or TRBV6-3 to TRBJ2-3; D is ambiguous. Germline values: CDR1 MNHEY, CDR2 SVGEGT. Trimming removed 5 bases at V and 6 bases at J, with 9 bases between. The length of the CDR3 is 12 residues. Written as DNA, the CDR3 is TGTGCCAGCAGTCAAAACCCCGATACGCAGTATTTT. Protein sequence: CASSQNPDTQYF.

This sequence joins TRBV4-2 and TRBJ2-5, with D unresolved. The CDR3 is 17 residues long. The V end lost 0 bases, the J end lost 0 bases, and 14 bases lay between the germline ends. Germline CDR1 is LGHNA and CDR2 is YNFKEQ. The CDR3 reads CASSQDEGRGNQETQYF. DNA of the CDR3: TGTGCCAGCAGCCAAGATGAAGGACGTGGGAACCAAGAGACCCAGTACTTC.

This clonotype was detected only a few times. The chain recombines TRBV11-1 with TRBJ2-4, with D possibly matching TRBD2 (6 bases). The CDR3 totals 15 residues. V lost 0 bases and J 13 bases, leaving 19 bases between the germline ends. Germline V gene sequence: CDR1 SGHAT, CDR2 FQDESV (reference sequence). The CDR3 sequence: CASSLARGVLASQYF. DNA of the CDR3: TGTGCCAGCAGCTTAGCGCGGGGAGTCCTCGCGTCCCAGTACTTC.

The chain uses TRBV10-3 and TRBJ1-1, with a tentative D call TRBD1 (6 bases). The V and J ends lost 10 bases and 5 bases respectively, with 14 bases between them. Germline values: CDR1 ENHRY, CDR2 SYGVKD. The CDR3 contains 12 residues. In DNA form, the CDR3 reads TGTGCCACCTCATCAGGGGTTACTGAAGCTTTCTTT. Translation gives CATSSGVTEAFF.